These 32 T cell receptor beta chains share one sample of origin, sequenced in a study of blood T cell repertoires in COVID-19. Generated by immunoSEQ multiplex PCR, the TCRdb table keeps only in-frame clones and is missing some. The sample carries about 330,000 clones, approximately 88% recorded once. The sequenced material came from peripheral blood. The receptors were sampled from a woman aged 45-60 years with active or convalescent COVID-19.

The chain couples TRBV5-6 to TRBJ1-5; 8 bases fit TRBD1. Germline V gene data show CDR1 as SGHDT and CDR2 as YYEEEE. This CDR3 is built from 14 residues. J was trimmed by 2 bases and V by 5 bases; bases with no gene match: 3. The DNA of the CDR3 is TGTGCCAGCAGTTCGACAGGGGGCAATCAGCCCCAGCATTTT. As protein: CASSSTGGNQPQHF.

This chain joins TRBV19 and TRBJ1-1; TRBD1 might be the D (6 bases). V was shortened by 7 bases and J by 4 bases, with 16 bases between the two germline ends. The CDR3 extends over 14 amino acids. CDR1 LNHDA and CDR2 SQIVND come from the germline V gene (reference sequence). The DNA for the CDR3 is TGTGCCAGTATCATGACAGGCGGGCGCACTGAAGCTTTCTTT. Translation: CASIMTGGRTEAFF. The whole variable domain, remainder taken from reference TRBV19 and TRBJ1-1, is DGGITQSPKYLFRKEGQNVTLSCEQNLNHDAMYWYRQDPGQGLRLIYYSQIVNDFQKGDIAEGYSVSREKKESFPLTVTSAQKNPTAFYLCASIMTGGRTEAFFGQGTRLTVV.

This clone showed up just once. CDR3 nucleotides: TGTGCCAGCAGCTCGCTCCATCGCGGGGGGGGGAACCCCCACGGAAACACCATATATTTT. Protein: CASSSLHRGGGNPHGNTIYF. The chain joins TRBV11-3 to TRBJ1-3, with a weak D call TRBD1 (5 bases). The V end was cut by 4 bases, the J end by 4 bases, with 29 bases between. There are 20 residues in the CDR3. Germline CDR1 and CDR2: SGHNT and YENEEA.

The rearrangement joins TRBV13 to TRBJ2-3; 11 positions match TRBD2. This CDR3 contains 20 residues. Germline trimming cut 4 bases from V and 3 bases from J; bases unmatched to any gene: 18. The germline V gene has CDR1 PRHDT and CDR2 FYEKMQ (reference sequence). CDR3 nucleotide sequence: TGTGCCAGCAGCTCGACCGACAGACTAGCGGGGCTTCCGGGGACAGATACGCAGTATTTT. It translates to CASSSTDRLAGLPGTDTQYF.

The CDR3 DNA follows: TGTGCCAGTAGTGTTCCGCCGCGTGGCTACACCTTC. Protein: CASSVPPRGYTF. The V and J genes are TRBV19 and TRBJ1-2; D call uncertain. The ends were cut back, 5 bases at V and 7 bases at J, with 11 bases in the middle. This CDR3 is 12 amino acids long. From germline, CDR1 is LNHDA and CDR2 SQIVND (reference sequence).

The chain has TRBV24-1 and TRBJ2-7; TRBD1 aligns across 10 bases. This CDR3 spans 14 amino acids. The germline V gene has CDR1 KGHDR and CDR2 SFDVKD. V was pared by 3 bases and J by 5 bases, with 3 bases of the junction left unmatched. This CDR3 is CATSDRDRGDEQYF. The CDR3 bases are TGTGCCACCAGTGATCGGGACAGGGGTGACGAGCAGTACTTC.

V gene TRBV4-1 combines with J gene TRBJ1-1; TRBD1 aligns across 7 bases. J lost 4 bases, V lost 4 bases, and 6 bases had no gene match. Germline CDR1 MGHRA, CDR2 YSYEKL. The length of the CDR3 is 14 residues. Here the CDR3 reads CASSPQTGFTEAFF. The DNA for the CDR3 is TGCGCCAGCAGCCCCCAGACAGGGTTCACTGAAGCTTTCTTT.

V usage is TRBV27 and J usage is TRBJ2-1; 7 bases map to TRBD2. The CDR3 is 16 residues long. V gave up 6 bases and J gave up 5 bases; unmatched junction bases: 13. CDR1 is MNHEY and CDR2 is SMNVEV in the germline V gene (reference sequence). CDR3 in DNA: TGTGCCAGCAGCCTACTTAGAGCGGGATTGGACAATGAGCAGTTCTTC. Amino acid sequence: CASSLLRAGLDNEQFF.

This clone was found a few times. J is TRBJ2-2 and V is TRBV5-1, with D maybe TRBD2 (5 bases). CDR1 and CDR2 from the germline V gene are SGHRS and YFSETQ. The CDR3 spans 15 residues. V was cut by 1 base and J by 10 bases, with 17 bases left in between. The DNA of the CDR3 is TGCGCCAGCAGCTTGCAAACAGCGGCTCCGTCGGAGCTGTTTTTT. Translating gives CASSLQTAAPSELFF.

This rearrangement joins TRBV10-3 to TRBJ2-2; D is possibly TRBD1 (6 bases). Trimming pared 6 bases from V and 3 bases from J, leaving 11 bases between. Germline V CDR1 and CDR2: ENHRY, SYGVKD. The length of the CDR3 is 14 residues. CDR3 residues: CAIRTGQDTGELFF. For the CDR3, the DNA is TGTGCCATCAGGACAGGTCAAGACACCGGGGAGCTGTTTTTT.

The J gene is TRBJ2-2, the V gene TRBV28; 9 positions match TRBD1. V dropped 8 bases and J dropped 3; count of bases not matched to a gene: 7. This CDR3 comprises 15 residues. Per germline, CDR1 MDHEN and CDR2 SYDVKM. The CDR3 region is CASQGGQGDTGELFF. The DNA of the CDR3 is TGTGCCAGCCAGGGGGGACAGGGTGACACCGGGGAGCTGTTTTTT.

The chain employs TRBV5-1 and TRBJ2-5, with 7 positions matching TRBD2. CDR3 length equals 15 residues. Unmatched junction bases numbered 9, after V lost 4 bases and J lost 3 bases. Germline-derived CDR1 and CDR2 are SGHRS and YFSETQ. DNA for the CDR3: TGCGCCAGCAGCGCGGATCTAGCGGTTGAAGAGACCCAGTACTTC. The encoded protein is CASSADLAVEETQYF.

A single count supports this clone. The chain is built from TRBV12-3 or TRBV12-4 and TRBJ1-2; 9 nucleotides match TRBD1. The CDR3 is 13 residues long. V shed 5 bases and J 7 bases; nucleotides not matched to a gene: 5. This CDR3 is CASSPGQGTGYTF. The DNA of the CDR3 is TGTGCCAGCAGTCCAGGACAGGGGACTGGCTACACCTTC.

This chain uses TRBV2 with TRBJ2-5; TRBD2 might be the D (5 bases). Trimming shortened V by 5 bases and J by 7 bases, and 17 bases separated the two germline ends. Germline V gene data show CDR1 as SNHLY and CDR2 as FYNNEI. The CDR3 is 14 amino acids. This CDR3 reads CASSLDGGSGTQYF. The DNA of the CDR3 is TGTGCCAGCAGTCTTGATGGAGGTTCAGGGACCCAGTACTTC.

The count of this clone is one. This chain connects TRBV14 to TRBJ2-7; the match to TRBD2 covers 9 bases. The germline gives CDR1 SGHDN, CDR2 FVKESK. This CDR3 has 17 residues. V lost 2 bases to trimming and J lost 3 bases; unmatched junction nucleotides: 11. The CDR3 DNA follows: TGTGCCAGCAGCCAAAACTTGGGGCGGGAGGGAGACTACGAGCAGTACTTC. Translation: CASSQNLGREGDYEQYF.

The chain links TRBV7-9 to TRBJ2-1; D uncertain. Germline loops: CDR1 SEHNR, CDR2 FQNEAQ (reference sequence). The CDR3 spans 13 residues. V gave up 3 bases and J gave up 5 bases, with 8 bases separating them. CDR3 sequence (DNA): TGTGCCAGCAGCTTTAGTATAAACAATGAGCAGTTCTTC. Translating it yields CASSFSINNEQFF.

The chain recombines TRBV3-1 (or the pseudogene TRBV3-2) with TRBJ2-1; 7 nucleotides agree with TRBD2. CDR1 LGHDT and CDR2 YNNKEL come from the germline V gene (reference sequence). V shed 4 bases, J shed 8 bases, and the junction held 5 bases outside the gene matches. The CDR3 runs 13 residues. The CDR3 DNA is TGTGCCAGCAGCCGCGGACTAGAGGATGAGCAGTTCTTC. As protein: CASSRGLEDEQFF.

The chain has TRBV28 and TRBJ1-4; weak D call: TRBD1 (5 bases). The CDR3 runs 16 residues. Germline V gives CDR1 MDHEN, CDR2 SYDVKM. V lost 3 bases and J 0 bases, leaving 11 bases between the germline ends. CDR3: CASSFADTATNEKLFF. The CDR3 nucleotides are TGTGCCAGCAGTTTTGCGGACACCGCAACTAATGAAAAACTGTTTTTT.

This chain uses TRBV5-6 with TRBJ2-5, with D perhaps TRBD1 (6 bases). The length of the CDR3 is 16 residues. Germline V gene sequence: CDR1 SGHDT, CDR2 YYEEEE. V was shortened by 4 bases and J by 5 bases, with 21 bases between the two germline ends. The chain's CDR3 is CASSPRFTGFGETQYF. CDR3 coding DNA: TGTGCCAGCAGCCCACGATTTACAGGGTTCGGGGAGACCCAGTACTTC.

This sequence joins TRBV6-5 and TRBJ2-5, with 7 bases lining up with TRBD1. V was clipped by 10 bases and J by 4 bases; unmatched bases: 9. The CDR3 loop spans 13 amino acids. Germline V lookup: CDR1 MNHEY, CDR2 SVGAGI. CDR3 nucleotide sequence: TGTGCCACCTCCGTGACAGGGACAGAGACCCAGTACTTC. It translates to CATSVTGTETQYF.

This chain connects TRBV6-2 or TRBV6-3 to TRBJ2-1; TRBD2 matches 9 bases. With 4 bases clipped from V and 3 bases from J, the junction kept 4 bases outside the gene matches. This CDR3 has 15 residues. The V gene's germline CDR1 is MNHEY and CDR2 SVGEGT. The chain's CDR3 is CASSSAGGDYNEQFF. Written as DNA, the CDR3 is TGTGCCAGCAGTTCGGCGGGGGGGGACTACAATGAGCAGTTCTTC.

The table lists this clone with a few counts. The chain combines TRBV27 with TRBJ2-7; 10 bases are a match to TRBD1. The V gene end was trimmed by 6 bases and the J gene end by 3 bases; junction bases not matched to a gene: 8. The CDR3 length is 15 residues. Germline V gene lookup returns CDR1 MNHEY and CDR2 SMNVEV (reference sequence). The CDR3 nucleotides read TGTGCCAGCAGCCCTAGGGGACAGGGGCTCTACGAGCAGTACTTC. This translates into CASSPRGQGLYEQYF.

The chain joins TRBV4-3 to TRBJ2-5, with D possibly being TRBD1 (5 bases). Germline CDR1 reads LGHNA; CDR2 reads YSLEER. V dropped 0 bases and J dropped 2 bases, with 13 bases sitting between them. The CDR3 contains 16 residues. This CDR3 is CASSQESQGNQETQYF. CDR3 bases: TGCGCCAGCAGCCAAGAGTCCCAGGGAAATCAAGAGACCCAGTACTTC.

V is TRBV7-9 and J is TRBJ2-6; a possible D gene is TRBD1 (5 bases). The CDR3 length is 17 residues. CDR1 SEHNR and CDR2 FQNEAQ come from the germline V gene (reference sequence). V was clipped by 3 bases and J by 3 bases, with 15 bases between them. CDR3 region: CASSLVGGAFGANVLTF. CDR3 bases: TGTGCCAGCAGCTTGGTGGGTGGGGCGTTTGGGGCCAACGTCCTGACTTTC.

This clone has a single count. The gene calls are TRBV10-2 and TRBJ2-7, with 9 bases fitting TRBD2. J was trimmed by 3 bases and V by 2 bases; bases with no gene match: 2. CDR3 length: 14 residues. Germline CDR1 WSHSY, CDR2 SAAADI. CDR3 residues: CASSEASGVYEQYF. CDR3 bases: TGCGCCAGCAGTGAGGCTAGCGGGGTCTACGAGCAGTACTTC.

The chain combines TRBV7-3 with TRBJ2-5; 7 bases line up with TRBD2. Germline CDR1 and CDR2: SGHTA and FQGTGA. Trimming took 5 bases from V and 5 from J; bases not matched to a gene: 14. The CDR3 extends over 16 amino acids. The CDR3 is CASSPSGQVGGETQYF. The DNA of the CDR3 is TGTGCCAGCAGCCCATCGGGGCAGGTGGGGGGGGAGACCCAGTACTTC.

Comment on this clone: At one end the junction does not follow the germline gene, possibly because of a read error. The V gene is TRBV7-7, the J gene TRBJ2-3; a weak D match, TRBD2 (5 bases). Germline V CDR1 and CDR2: SSHAT, FNYEAQ (reference sequence). This CDR3 contains 15 residues. The DNA for the CDR3 is TGTGCTAGCAGCTTGTCGCTAGCTTCGCCAGATACGCAGTATTTT. Translation gives CASSLSLASPDTQYF.

This chain joins TRBV7-9 and TRBJ2-2, with 7 bases fitting TRBD1. After removal of 0 bases from V and 0 bases from J, the junction contained 1 base not matched to a gene. In germline, CDR1 is SEHNR, CDR2 FQNEAQ (reference sequence). The CDR3 runs to 16 residues. In nucleotides, the CDR3 is TGTGCCAGCAGCTTAGCCCAGGGGGCGAACACCGGGGAGCTGTTTTTT. Its protein product is CASSLAQGANTGELFF.

The J gene is TRBJ1-1, the V gene TRBV7-2, with 9 bases fitting TRBD1. The CDR3 runs 14 residues. After removal of 2 bases from V and 12 bases from J, the junction contained 10 bases not matched to a gene. Germline CDR1 reads SGHTA; CDR2 reads FQGNSA. CDR3 residues: CASSLSPGTGSPFF. CDR3 coding DNA: TGTGCCAGCAGCTTATCCCCCGGGACAGGGAGCCCTTTCTTT.

The chain recombines TRBV9 with TRBJ1-6, with D perhaps matching TRBD1 (6 bases). Germline assignment: CDR1 SGDLS and CDR2 YYNGEE. The length of the CDR3 is 15 residues. V was trimmed by 2 bases and J by 5 bases, leaving 11 bases between them. CDR3 nucleotide sequence: TGTGCCAGCAGCGTTACAGGGCGCGATAATTCACCCCTCCACTTT. It translates to CASSVTGRDNSPLHF.

The gene calls are TRBV6-6 and TRBJ1-2, with TRBD1 identical over 7 bases. The CDR3 length is 12 residues. Germline V lookup: CDR1 MNHNY, CDR2 SVGAGI (reference sequence). The V gene end was trimmed by 5 bases and the J gene end by 4 bases; junction bases not matched to a gene: 1. The CDR3 is CASSGTAYGYTF. For the CDR3, the DNA is TGTGCCAGCAGTGGGACAGCCTATGGCTACACCTTC.

The chain combines TRBV27 with TRBJ1-3; D is possibly TRBD1 (5 bases). CDR3 length equals 16 residues. Trimming shortened V by 10 bases and J by 3 bases, and 22 bases separated the two germline ends. CDR1 is MNHEY and CDR2 is SMNVEV in the germline V gene (reference sequence). CDR3 coding DNA: TGTGCCAACACTGGCAGGGTCCCTTTGGTTGGAAACACCATATATTTT. This codes for CANTGRVPLVGNTIYF.